Relative to its sample, the clone carrying this TCR beta chain is medium-sized. CDR3 length equals 14 residues. Germline V gene data show CDR1 as SGHNT and CDR2 as YYREEE (reference sequence). The ends lost 3 bases at V and 0 bases at J; junction bases unmatched: 3. These data belong to a study of CD4+ T cells in melanoma. The assay was immunoSEQ multiplex PCR, and TCRdb's table has in-frame clones only and misses some. The sample lists about 6,700 clones, approximately 64% seen once, with roughly 20% in the top ten. The sequence was obtained from a human donor with melanoma. Sample: cells from a culture (not recorded whether cultured in vitro). The chain carries TRBV5-4 and TRBJ2-7; 7 bases match TRBD2. The CDR3 protein is CASSWGTTSYEQYF. DNA of the CDR3: TGTGCCAGCAGCTGGGGGACTACCTCCTACGAGCAGTACTTC.